The 25 T cell receptor beta chains listed next were all sequenced from one sample in a study of T cell responses to AZD1222 COVID-19 vaccine. Assay used: immunoSEQ multiplex PCR; TCRdb lists only in-frame clones, some missing. The repertoire holds 150,000 to 200,000 clones, with approximately 92% as singletons. The sequenced sample was peripheral blood, obtained on day 0 of AZD1222 vaccination. These receptors all come from an adult in good health.

This chain joins TRBV2 and TRBJ1-6, with TRBD1 identical over 7 bases. V lost 8 bases to trimming and J lost 12 bases; unmatched junction nucleotides: 10. Looked up from germline, CDR1 is SNHLY and CDR2 is FYNNEI. The CDR3 runs to 13 residues. CDR3 in DNA: TGTGCCAGCCGGGAGCAGGGGGTGGGACCCCTCCACTTT. Its protein is CASREQGVGPLHF.

This chain joins TRBV15 and TRBJ1-1; TRBD1 matches at 7 bases. In germline, CDR1 is LNHNV, CDR2 YYDKDF (reference sequence). J was trimmed by 0 bases and V by 2 bases; bases with no gene match: 3. The CDR3 sequence is 15 residues long. CDR3 amino acids: CATSRQTGLNTEAFF. CDR3 nucleotide sequence: TGTGCCACCAGCAGACAGACAGGGCTGAACACTGAAGCTTTCTTT.

The V and J genes are TRBV7-6 and TRBJ2-2, with D unresolved. CDR3 length: 15 residues. Germline assignment: CDR1 SGHVS and CDR2 FNYEAQ. The ends were cut back, 2 bases at V and 6 bases at J, with 13 bases in the middle. CDR3 sequence (DNA): TGTGCCAGCAGCTTACAACAGAGCGCGGCCGGGGAGCTGTTTTTT. It translates to CASSLQQSAAGELFF. The entire variable domain, with the rest obtained from reference TRBV7-6 and TRBJ2-2, is as follows: GAGVSQSPRYKVTKRGQDVALRCDPISGHVSLYWYRQALGQGPEFLTYFNYEAQQDKSGLPNDRFSAERPEGSISTLTIQRTEQRDSAMYRCASSLQQSAAGELFFGEGSRLTVL.

This clone has a single count. The chain is built from TRBV7-9 and TRBJ1-3; D is undetermined. The CDR3 contains 18 residues. V was clipped by 4 bases and J by 0 bases, with 19 bases between them. Germline V lookup: CDR1 SEHNR, CDR2 FQNEAQ (reference sequence). CDR3 sequence reads: CASSYGRDQVASGNTIYF. The CDR3 nucleotides are TGTGCCAGCAGCTACGGGAGAGACCAGGTAGCCTCTGGAAACACCATATATTTT. Full variable domain (missing parts from reference TRBV7-9 and TRBJ1-3): DTGVSQNPRHKITKRGQNVTFRCDPISEHNRLYWYRQTLGQGPEFLTYFQNEAQLEKSRLLSDRFSAERPKGSFSTLEIQRTEQGDSAMYLCASSYGRDQVASGNTIYFGEGSWLTVV.

This clone appeared a single time. This chain uses TRBV29-1 with TRBJ1-2; TRBD1 matches 11 bases. The V gene's germline CDR1 is SQVTM and CDR2 ANQGSEA. Trimming at V came to 6 bases and at J to 2 bases, leaving 5 bases not matched to a gene. The CDR3 is 14 amino acids. In nucleotides, the CDR3 is TGCAGCGTCCTCAGGACAGGGGGCAACTATGGCTACACCTTC. This encodes CSVLRTGGNYGYTF. The full variable domain, rest sourced from reference TRBV29-1 and TRBJ1-2, is SAVISQKPSRDICQRGTSLTIQCQVDSQVTMMFWYRQQPGQSLTLIATANQGSEATYESGFVIDKFPISRPNLTFSTLTVSNMSPEDSSIYLCSVLRTGGNYGYTFGSGTRLTVV.

The rearrangement links TRBV6-6 to TRBJ2-5, with a weak D call TRBD1 (6 bases). The CDR3 is 12 amino acids. CDR1 is MNHNY, CDR2 SVGAGI, per germline (reference sequence). The V gene lost 8 bases and the J gene lost 2 bases, with 9 bases spanning the gap. The CDR3 DNA follows: TGTGCCAGCCAGGGGATTCAAGAGACCCAGTACTTC. Amino acids: CASQGIQETQYF.

The chain is built from TRBV6-2 or TRBV6-3 and TRBJ2-3, with TRBD2 identical over 11 bases. The CDR3 totals 16 residues. Germline loops: CDR1 MNHEY, CDR2 SVGEGT. The V segment lost 2 bases and the J segment 3 bases; nucleotides outside the gene matches: 4. The CDR3 here is CASSYTASGGTDTQYF. The CDR3 region has the DNA TGTGCCAGCAGTTACACCGCTAGCGGGGGGACAGATACGCAGTATTTT.

This sequence joins TRBV4-1 and TRBJ2-7, with D hard to call. V gave up 2 bases and J gave up 1 base, with 9 bases separating them. Germline V gene lookup returns CDR1 MGHRA and CDR2 YSYEKL. The CDR3 covers 14 residues. The CDR3 region has the DNA TGCGCCAGCAGCCAAATGAGATCATCCTACGAGCAGTACGTC. It codes for CASSQMRSSYEQYV.

The rearrangement joins TRBV18 to TRBJ2-3; 9 nucleotides line up with TRBD1. Per the germline V gene, CDR1 is KGHSH and CDR2 is LQKENI. Trimming took 0 bases from V and 1 from J; bases not matched to a gene: 5. The CDR3 is 17 amino acids. CDR3 in amino acids: CASSPPGQGKGTDTQYF. CDR3 bases: TGTGCCAGCTCACCACCCGGACAGGGGAAAGGCACAGATACGCAGTATTTT. The variable domain in full, completed from reference TRBV18 and TRBJ2-3, reads NAGVMQNPRHLVRRRGQEARLRCSPMKGHSHVYWYRQLPEEGLKFMVYLQKENIIDESGMPKERFSAEFPKEGPSILRIQQVVRGDSAAYFCASSPPGQGKGTDTQYFGPGTRLTVL.

The chain recombines TRBV10-3 with TRBJ2-3, with 10 bases aligning to TRBD1. With V trimmed by 3 bases and J by 5 bases, 8 bases remained unmatched. Germline CDR1 ENHRY, CDR2 SYGVKD. The CDR3 extends over 16 amino acids. The CDR3: CAISDSPGTGVDTQYF. CDR3 sequence (DNA): TGTGCCATCAGTGACTCACCCGGGACAGGGGTAGATACGCAGTATTTT.

The gene calls are TRBV5-4 and TRBJ2-5; D is unclear. The V end was cut by 0 bases, the J end by 2 bases, with 11 bases between. This CDR3 has 15 residues. Germline V lookup: CDR1 SGHNT, CDR2 YYREEE (reference sequence). The CDR3 protein is CASSLVASSQETQYF. Here the CDR3 DNA reads TGTGCCAGCAGCTTGGTGGCGTCCAGTCAAGAGACCCAGTACTTC. Variable domain in full (rest from reference TRBV5-4 and TRBJ2-5): ETGVTQSPTHLIKTRGQQVTLRCSSQSGHNTVSWYQQALGQGPQFIFQYYREEENGRGNFPPRFSGLQFPNYSSELNVNALELDDSALYLCASSLVASSQETQYFGPGTRLLVL.

The chain couples TRBV9 to TRBJ1-1; unclear D gene. V lost 2 bases and J 4 bases, leaving 9 bases between the germline ends. Germline CDR1 is SGDLS and CDR2 is YYNGEE. The CDR3 is made up of 13 amino acids. The CDR3 loop is CASSVYGGTEAFF. DNA for the CDR3: TGTGCCAGCAGCGTCTACGGAGGCACTGAAGCTTTCTTT.

This chain links TRBV7-2 with TRBJ2-7, with D perhaps TRBD1 or TRBD2 (7 bases each). The CDR3 length is 12 residues. Trimming pared 5 bases from V and 12 bases from J, leaving 17 bases between. Germline loops: CDR1 SGHTA, CDR2 FQGNSA. The CDR3 protein is CASSQGGTMAYF. Written as DNA, the CDR3 is TGTGCCAGCAGCCAGGGGGGGACCATGGCGTACTTC.

The CDR3 DNA reads TGTGCCAGCAACCCCCCCCCGGGACAGGGAAAATACGAGCAGTACTTC. Translation: CASNPPPGQGKYEQYF. This chain connects TRBV28 to TRBJ2-7; 9 positions match TRBD1. The CDR3 totals 16 residues. V shed 7 bases and J 4 bases; nucleotides not matched to a gene: 14. CDR1 and CDR2 from the germline V gene are MDHEN and SYDVKM.

The chain employs TRBV7-2 and TRBJ1-4; possibly TRBD1 for D (6 bases). There are 15 residues in the CDR3. V was shortened by 6 bases and J by 10 bases, with 21 bases between the two germline ends. Germline CDR1 is SGHTA and CDR2 is FQGNSA. The CDR3 DNA follows: TGTGCCAGCAGTGCTAGGGCCGTTGAGGGGGTAAAACTGTTTTTT. This codes for CASSARAVEGVKLFF.

This clone was observed a single time. The J gene is TRBJ2-7, the V gene TRBV11-1; no definite D call. Germline V gene lookup returns CDR1 SGHAT and CDR2 FQDESV (reference sequence). V lost 3 bases to trimming and J lost 3 bases, with 9 bases between them. CDR3 length: 13 residues. The CDR3 coding sequence is TGTGCCAGCAGCTTCGGTCCTTACTACGAGCAGTACGTC. This translates into CASSFGPYYEQYV.

The genes are TRBV6-1 and TRBJ2-1, with 8 bases matching TRBD2. Germline CDR1 is MNHNS and CDR2 is SASEGT. Unmatched junction bases numbered 15, after V lost 4 bases and J lost 1 base. CDR3 length: 19 residues. CDR3: CASSALWGSGAQSYNEQFF. The CDR3 nucleotides read TGTGCCAGCAGTGCGTTATGGGGTAGCGGGGCGCAGTCCTACAATGAGCAGTTCTTC.

The chain employs TRBV5-1 and TRBJ2-2; D unclear. V dropped 0 bases and J dropped 4 bases, with 7 bases sitting between them. CDR3 length equals 14 residues. Germline V CDR1 and CDR2: SGHRS, YFSETQ. The CDR3 spells CASSLGSSTGELFF. In DNA form, the CDR3 reads TGCGCCAGCAGCTTGGGGTCGAGCACCGGGGAGCTGTTTTTT.

This chain uses TRBV10-3 with TRBJ1-5; TRBD1 might be the D (5 bases). The germline CDR1 and CDR2 sequences are ENHRY and SYGVKD. CDR3 length: 13 residues. V lost 6 bases to trimming and J lost 4 bases, with 10 bases between them. CDR3 in amino acids: CAISPDSNQPQHF. CDR3 DNA sequence: TGTGCCATCAGCCCAGACAGTAATCAGCCCCAGCATTTT.

Remarks on this clone: The germline gene is not matched at one end of the junction; a read error may be the cause. This chain links TRBV18 with TRBJ1-1; D is undetermined. Germline CDR1 and CDR2: KGHSH and LQKENI. CDR3 length: 19 amino acids. Here the CDR3 DNA reads TGTGCCAGCTCACCGGAACATATTGCCACACTAATATTGAATACTGAAGCTTTCTTT. It translates to CASSPEHIATLILNTEAFF.

V is TRBV7-3 and J is TRBJ2-3; TRBD2 matches 7 bases. This CDR3 has 13 amino acids. CDR1 is SGHTA, CDR2 FQGTGA, per germline. Trimming removed 2 bases from V and 4 bases from J; junction bases left unmatched: 0. The CDR3 DNA follows: TGTGCCAGCAGCTTAGCGGGGGCAGATACGCAGTATTTT. It codes for CASSLAGADTQYF.

The chain combines TRBV19 with TRBJ2-1; the D call may be TRBD1 or TRBD2 (5 bases each). The CDR3 extends over 17 amino acids. V was trimmed by 2 bases and J by 11 bases, leaving 25 bases between them. Germline CDR1 and CDR2: LNHDA and SQIVND (reference sequence). This chain's CDR3 is CASSISGTEFQAYKQFF. The DNA of the CDR3 is TGTGCCAGTAGTATATCCGGGACGGAGTTTCAGGCGTATAAGCAGTTCTTC.

V is TRBV5-1 and J is TRBJ2-7; 7 nucleotides line up with TRBD2. V lost 0 bases, J lost 3 bases, and 6 bases stayed unmatched. The V gene's germline CDR1 is SGHRS and CDR2 YFSETQ. CDR3 length: 15 residues. The CDR3 is CASSLARGVGYEQYF. The CDR3, as DNA: TGCGCCAGCAGCTTGGCCCGGGGGGTGGGCTACGAGCAGTACTTC.

The chain recombines TRBV11-2 with TRBJ1-1; weak D call: TRBD1 (6 bases). The germline CDR1 and CDR2 sequences are SGHAT and FQNNGV. Between the trimmed V and J ends, which lost 5 bases and 0 bases, there was a span of 13 bases. This CDR3 spans 15 amino acids. The CDR3 bases are TGTGCCAGCAGCAAAGGACAGCTCATGAACACTGAAGCTTTCTTT. Translating gives CASSKGQLMNTEAFF.

V usage is TRBV5-6 and J usage is TRBJ1-2; no clear D gene. CDR1 SGHDT and CDR2 YYEEEE come from the germline V gene. V was clipped by 1 base and J by 2 bases, with 3 bases between them. The CDR3 sequence is 12 residues long. The CDR3 is CASSLSNYGYTF. The DNA for the CDR3 is TGTGCCAGCAGCTTGTCCAACTATGGCTACACCTTC. The full variable domain, rest sourced from reference TRBV5-6 and TRBJ1-2, is DAGVTQSPTHLIKTRGQQVTLRCSPKSGHDTVSWYQQALGQGPQFIFQYYEEEERQRGNFPDRFSGHQFPNYSSELNVNALLLGDSALYLCASSLSNYGYTFGSGTRLTVV.